This T cell receptor (beta chain) was retrieved from a study of cytomegalovirus exposure and HLA in healthy donors. Study-level information: Earlier, 95 million to 140 million unique TCR beta sequences were recovered from around 190 million T cells by an analysis.

Study conclusions and caveats: In a later analysis, a missense DCLRE1C variant was linked to TCR beta V- and J-gene trimming. By a later analysis, the bulk of CMV-associated TCR beta chains appeared HLA-restricted.

As for this clone: Antigen: not known.

Everyone who donated was a healthy bone marrow donor. 13 Jbeta primers and 60 Vbeta primers were used for the PCR. Libraries were prepared by immunoSEQ multiplex PCR; TCRdb keeps only in-frame clonotypes and omits some of them. This sample carries 160,000 or so clones, over 70% of them seen once, and the ten largest clones take 6.5% to 8.5%. The CDR3 has 16 amino acids. The ends were cut back, 1 base at V and 3 bases at J, with 14 bases in the middle. The germline V gene encodes CDR1 SGHVS and CDR2 FNYEAQ. Sequences were obtained from PBMCs. This chain joins TRBV7-6 and TRBJ2-3, with TRBD2 as a possible D gene (7 bases). This TCR derives from a woman aged 40 to 50 in good health and CMV-seropositive. The CDR3 DNA is TGTGCCAGCAGCTTAGGGTGGGGGGGGCGTACAGATACGCAGTATTTT. As protein: CASSLGWGGRTDTQYF.